What follows are 5 T cell receptor beta chains derived from one specimen sequenced in a study of human thymus T cells (dated by TCRdb to about 2020). Library construction relied on the immunoSEQ multiplex PCR assay. Imported from immuneACCESS, the table was reduced by TCRdb to in-frame sequences with V and J called. These copies leave out some clones; in studies compared against another copy, an unresolved V gene accounts for under half, and the cause of the remainder is not known. The sample includes tens of thousands of clones, with around 94% observed a single time. The ten most abundant clones make up nearly 6% of the sample. Sequences were obtained from blood. All receptors derive from a boy in the first two years of life with a congenital heart defect but otherwise immunologically healthy.

This clone was detected a few times. The rearrangement uses TRBV28 and TRBJ2-7; TRBD2 matches 7 bases. Trimming cost V 6 bases and J 2 bases; bases outside gene matches: 13. Germline values: CDR1 MDHEN, CDR2 SYDVKM. CDR3 length: 16 residues. For the CDR3, the DNA is TGTGCCAGCAGCCTTACCGGGACTACTACGACCTACGAGCAGTACTTC. Amino acids: CASSLTGTTTTYEQYF.

V and J are TRBV11-2 and TRBJ2-3; D unclear. The V end was cut by 1 base, the J end by 4 bases, with 9 bases between. Germline values: CDR1 SGHAT, CDR2 FQNNGV. The CDR3 is 14 residues long. This CDR3 reads CASSLGAVPDTQYF. CDR3 bases: TGTGCCAGCAGCTTAGGTGCTGTACCAGATACGCAGTATTTT.

This chain connects TRBV6-5 to TRBJ1-1, with TRBD1 as a possible D gene (5 bases). The CDR3 spans 15 residues. Germline assignment: CDR1 MNHEY and CDR2 SVGAGI. The V end was cut by 0 bases, the J end by 1 base, with 9 bases between. The CDR3 spells CASSYSDRPNTEAFF. DNA of the CDR3: TGTGCCAGCAGTTACTCAGACAGACCGAACACTGAAGCTTTCTTT.

CDR3: CASSSGQGPVVSEQYF. DNA for the CDR3: TGTGCCAGCAGTTCAGGACAGGGCCCCGTAGTGAGCGAGCAGTACTTC. The gene calls are TRBV28 and TRBJ2-7; 8 nucleotides match TRBD1. In germline, CDR1 is MDHEN, CDR2 SYDVKM. J gave up 6 bases and V 4 bases, and 14 bases lay outside the gene matches. This CDR3 has 16 amino acids.

The chain has TRBV10-3 and TRBJ2-4, with 11 bases that match TRBD2. The CDR3 totals 19 residues. Per the germline V gene, CDR1 is ENHRY and CDR2 is SYGVKD. The trim removed 3 bases at V and 1 base at J, leaving 11 bases unmatched. The DNA for the CDR3 is TGTGCCATCAGTGAAGTCCTAGCGGGAGGCCTACGTGCCAAAAACATTCAGTACTTC. Protein: CAISEVLAGGLRAKNIQYF.